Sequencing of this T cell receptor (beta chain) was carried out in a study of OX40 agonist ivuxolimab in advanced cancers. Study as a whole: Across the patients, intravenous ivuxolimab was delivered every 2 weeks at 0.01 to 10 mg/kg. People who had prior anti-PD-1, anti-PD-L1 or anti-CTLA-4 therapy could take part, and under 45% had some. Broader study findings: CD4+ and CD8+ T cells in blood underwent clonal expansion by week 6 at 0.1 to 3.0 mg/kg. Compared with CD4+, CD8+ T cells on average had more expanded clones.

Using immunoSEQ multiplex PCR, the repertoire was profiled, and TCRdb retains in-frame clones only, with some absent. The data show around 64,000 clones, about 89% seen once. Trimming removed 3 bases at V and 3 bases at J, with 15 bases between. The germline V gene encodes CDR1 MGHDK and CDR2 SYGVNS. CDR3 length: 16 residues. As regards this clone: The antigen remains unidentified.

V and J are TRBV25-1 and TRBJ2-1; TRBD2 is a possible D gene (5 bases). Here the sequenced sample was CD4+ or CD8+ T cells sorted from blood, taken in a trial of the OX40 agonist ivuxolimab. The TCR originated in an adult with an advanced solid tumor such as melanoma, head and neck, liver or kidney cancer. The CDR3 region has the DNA TGTGCCAGCAGTGATGATCGGATAGCGCGCTACAATGAGCAGTTCTTC. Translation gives CASSDDRIARYNEQFF.